This TCR beta chain is from a study of T cell repertoires in cytomegalovirus infection. For the study at large: Use of recently identified HLA-C-restricted and well-studied HLA-B-restricted CMV epitopes was part of the study. The study, taken as a whole, reports: HLA-C-restricted CMV clonotypes gave the most frequent clonotype in two of eight donors.

CDR1 MNHEY and CDR2 SVGAGI come from the germline V gene. The V end lost 5 bases, the J end lost 5 bases, and 12 bases lay between the germline ends. The CDR3 spans 14 residues. MiXCR, run by TCRdb on the reads, gives a single entry per CDR3 protein. Here the sample spans approximately 1,000,000 distinct CDR3 sequences, around 32% being singletons. Points on this clonotype: Its antigen is not identified.

The V gene is TRBV6-5, the J gene TRBJ1-4; D gene unclear. This clonotype was obtained from a human donor in good health (CMV status not recorded). Some clones in this sample may be carry-over from other donors' samples. Sequenced here: cultured CD8+ T cells from PBMCs, sampled from culture after CMV antigen stimulation. CDR3 sequence: CASSPEVLNEKLFF. Written as DNA, the CDR3 is TGTGCCAGCAGTCCGGAGGTCCTGAATGAAAAACTGTTTTTT.